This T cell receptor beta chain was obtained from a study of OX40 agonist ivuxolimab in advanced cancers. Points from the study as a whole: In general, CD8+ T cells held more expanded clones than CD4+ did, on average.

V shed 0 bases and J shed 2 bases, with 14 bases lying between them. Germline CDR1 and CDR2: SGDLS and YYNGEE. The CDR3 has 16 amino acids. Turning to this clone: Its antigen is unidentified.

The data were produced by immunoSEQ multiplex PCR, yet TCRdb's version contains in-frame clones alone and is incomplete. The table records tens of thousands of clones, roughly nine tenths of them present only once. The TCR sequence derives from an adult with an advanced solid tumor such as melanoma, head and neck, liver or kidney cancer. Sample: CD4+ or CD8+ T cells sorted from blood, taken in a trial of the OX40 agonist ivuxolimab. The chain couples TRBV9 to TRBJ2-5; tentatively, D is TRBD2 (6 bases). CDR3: CASSVGNSGAQETQYF. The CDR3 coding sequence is TGTGCCAGCAGCGTAGGGAATAGCGGAGCACAAGAGACCCAGTACTTC.